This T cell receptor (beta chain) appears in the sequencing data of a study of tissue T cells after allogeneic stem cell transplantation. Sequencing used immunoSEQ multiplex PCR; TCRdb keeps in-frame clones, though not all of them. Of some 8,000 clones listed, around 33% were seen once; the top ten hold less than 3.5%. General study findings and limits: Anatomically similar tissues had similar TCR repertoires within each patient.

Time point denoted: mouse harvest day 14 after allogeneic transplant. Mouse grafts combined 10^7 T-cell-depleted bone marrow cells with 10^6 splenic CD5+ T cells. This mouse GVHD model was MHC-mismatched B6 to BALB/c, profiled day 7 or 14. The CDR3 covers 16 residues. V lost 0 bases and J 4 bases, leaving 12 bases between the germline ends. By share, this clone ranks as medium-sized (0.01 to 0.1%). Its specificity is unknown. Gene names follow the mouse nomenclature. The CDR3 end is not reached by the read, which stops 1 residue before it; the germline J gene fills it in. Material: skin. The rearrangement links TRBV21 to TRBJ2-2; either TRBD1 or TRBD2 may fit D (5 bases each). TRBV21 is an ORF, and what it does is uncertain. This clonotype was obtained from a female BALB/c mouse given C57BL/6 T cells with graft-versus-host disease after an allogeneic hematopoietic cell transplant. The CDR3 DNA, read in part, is TGTGCTAGCAGTCAATCCGGCCCGGGGGTCACCGGGCAGCTCTAC. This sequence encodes CASSQSGPGVTGQLY. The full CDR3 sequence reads CASSQSGPGVTGQLYF.